This TCR beta chain was profiled in a study of T cell responses to AZD1222 COVID-19 vaccine (dated by TCRdb to about 2021). With regard to the full study: A total of about 240 trial participants underwent TCR sequencing, of whom around 200 received two doses of AZD1222 and about 25 received two doses of the MenACWY control vaccine. Trial participants were enrolled by age into 18-55, 56-69 and 70-plus year subgroups, with around 150, 28 and 57 TCR-sequenced participants respectively.

What the research found in general, with its limitations: Because no day 14 peak-response samples were available, the repertoires could be characterized only after the peak T cell response. Only a handful of AZD1222 recipients were SARS-CoV-2 seropositive at baseline, limiting conclusions about previously exposed vaccinees. Nearly half of unique spike-specific TCRs reportedly recognized epitopes outside regions mutated in the B.1.351 and B.1.1.7 variants. The 56-69-year group was small, and its depth increase did not reach significance, likely because of low power. Participants were mostly white British and included more females than males, and it was suggested by the authors that clonal diversity may have been underestimated. After two AZD1222 doses, both the breadth and the depth of spike-specific TCRs were significantly higher than at day 0 and than in MenACWY recipients. The vaccine-associated CD4 TCRs covered the entire spike protein, and the dominant responses fell in regions 160-218 and 743-854.

The CDR3 regions of human TCRbeta chains were analyzed by immunosequencing. The original methods were these. Repertoire TCRs were matched against a reference library of SARS-CoV-2-specific TCRs generated with the MIRA antigen-specificity platform. Breadth was defined as the fraction of unique TCRs that were SARS-CoV-2-associated. Depth was defined as the fraction of total T cells that were SARS-CoV-2-associated. Each spike-specific TCR was assigned to its reactive spike region and to a CD4 or CD8 class using the MIRA data. Log10-transformed breadth and depth values were compared by one-way ANOVA with Sidak's multiple comparisons tests. In TCRdb, the immuneACCESS table is reduced to in-frame sequences with V and J assigned. These tables do not hold every clone; where another copy was compared, an unresolved V gene accounts for under half, and the others remain unexplained. Clone size and V and J calls were adopted from that table, with D and trimming inferred from the DNA. The table for this sample lists 15,000 to 20,000 clones; 89% of them were counted only once. The top ten clonotypes cover roughly 8.7% of the sample.

This specimen's time point label, interpreted: about 28 days (+/-7) after the second vaccine dose. AZD1222 recipients whose second dose came at about 4 weeks and those whose second dose came at about 12 weeks were combined into one group, since spike-specific TCR depth and breadth did not differ between the two schedules. Vaccinee samples came from UK trials COV001 and COV002, including a single-blind randomized controlled phase 2/3 trial of AZD1222 (ChAdOx1 nCoV-19) in healthy adults. For TCRbeta chain sequencing, PBMC samples were collected from trial participants at day 0 and at day 28 after the second dose. V is cut by 0 bases and J by 6 bases, and the space between the germline ends is 15 bases. The CDR3 starts with the cysteine, ends with the phenylalanine, and has 16 residues. Of the read, only the CDR3 DNA is kept; its 48 bases are in frame from base 1. The germline V gene yields SGHRS for CDR1 and YFSETQ for CDR2.

This clone appeared once. Its antigen remains unidentified. No much larger clonotype is one base removed from it; base qualities were not supplied. The rearrangement joined TRBV5-1 to TRBJ1-4, with a weak D call of TRBD1 (6 bases match). This receptor was identified in an adult who received the AZD1222 COVID-19 vaccine. This specimen consisted of peripheral blood, obtained 28 days after the second AZD1222 dose. At the DNA level, the sequence is TGCGCCAGCAGCTTGGACAGGGTGGAAAAAGATGAAAAACTGTTTTTT. This encodes CASSLDRVEKDEKLFF. The full variable domain, with segments outside the CDR3 supplied by the reference TRBV5-1 and TRBJ1-4 proteins, appears as KAGVTQTPRYLIKTRGQQVTLSCSPISGHRSVSWYQQTPGQGLQFLFEYFSETQRNKGNFPGRFSGRQFSNSRSEMNVSTLELGDSALYLCASSLDRVEKDEKLFFGSGTQLSVL.